What follows describes a single T cell receptor (beta chain). Its specificity is not known. This sample includes further DNA sequences coding for the same CDR3. The data belong to a study of shared clonotypes between healthy human individuals. This CDR3 comprises 15 residues. Per germline, CDR1 MDHEN and CDR2 SYDVKM. Trimming cost V 6 bases and J 0 bases; bases outside gene matches: 7. Deep was the level at which the assay was run. The protocol was immunoSEQ multiplex PCR, while the TCRdb copy is restricted to in-frame clones and leaves out a portion. The sample contains around 2,000,000 clones, 85% to 95% of which appear only once. Only CD45RO-negative cells positively selected for CCR7 counted as naive CD8 cells, so terminally differentiated effector memory CD45RA+ cells were excluded. Each of the donors was a healthy adult who was HIV-negative and had not had a recent acute infection or vaccination.

Study-level results: It was the non-shared clonotypes that had lower generation probabilities than clonotypes shared by all four donors.

The genes are TRBV28 and TRBJ1-1; 7 bases line up with TRBD1. The TCR comes from a man between 18 and 35 years old in good health. Some clones in this sample may be carry-over from other donors' samples. The sequenced material came from naive CD8+ T cells from PBMCs. CDR3 DNA: TGTGCCAGCAGCCTAAGGGGGCTAATGAACACTGAAGCTTTCTTT. Encoded protein: CASSLRGLMNTEAFF.